These T cell receptor beta chains were read from a single sample in a study of monozygotic twins with inflammatory bowel disease. TCRdb reprocessed the 5' RACE reads; each CDR3 protein has one entry and no DNA is given. The table for this sample gives roughly 100,000 distinct CDR3 sequences. Sequences were obtained from blood. The receptors derive from a human donor with ulcerative colitis or Crohn's disease, or a healthy co-twin of an affected twin (not recorded which). Each CDR3 is given with its conserved first and last residue.

TRBV20-1	TRBJ2-7	CSASVQGASYEQYF
TRBV5-6	TRBJ2-1	CASRNPGNTYEQFF
TRBV7-2	TRBJ2-1	CASSHDWGYNEQFF
TRBV9	TRBJ2-3	CASSVATSGLGTQYF
TRBV7-9	TRBJ1-1	CASSPDRAEAFF
TRBV20-1	TRBJ2-3	CSAKHPSTDTQYF
TRBV20-1	TRBJ2-1	CSALTSKGVSYNEQFF
TRBV14	TRBJ2-6	CASSQDYDRAPSGANVLTF
TRBV6-2/TRBV6-3	TRBJ2-2	CASSYPWGTGELFF
TRBV7-2	TRBJ2-1	CASSLELVGNEQFF
TRBV3-1	TRBJ2-1	CASSKAKGLAGGDNNEQFF
TRBV2	TRBJ2-7	CASTYSSYEQYF
TRBV6-2/TRBV6-3	TRBJ1-2	CASSSADRGSYGYTF
TRBV7-7	TRBJ2-6	CASSPGQGVAGANVLTF
TRBV7-2	TRBJ2-7	CASSFSGNSYEQYF
TRBV7-2	TRBJ1-2	CASSSTPRGRYGYTF
TRBV5-1	TRBJ1-1	CASSRQTPGLNTEAFF
TRBV18	TRBJ2-1	CASSPPSGQGYNEQFF
TRBV20-1	TRBJ1-2	CSAYRGGQGDGYTF
TRBV19	TRBJ2-1	CASSIEGRINNEQFF
TRBV7-2	TRBJ2-1	CASSQTGNEQFF
TRBV20-1	TRBJ2-3	CSAGTLKGPDTQYF
TRBV5-4	TRBJ1-5	CASSRVERRNQPQHF
TRBV24-1	TRBJ2-5	CATSDRQGGKETQYF
TRBV5-1	TRBJ1-2	CASSPGQGSGENGYTF
TRBV7-9	TRBJ2-1	CASSPLVAGVNEQFF
TRBV6-5	TRBJ1-6	CASSWTGGSPLHF
TRBV13	TRBJ2-5	CAIQRGETQYF
TRBV6-1	TRBJ2-1	CASRRSASGSPLNNEQFF
TRBV5-6	TRBJ2-7	CASSPTWGRTYEQYF
TRBV4-3	TRBJ2-7	CASSQEYSTEQYF
TRBV6-2/TRBV6-3	TRBJ2-4	CASSTLGQRWDIQYF
TRBV3-1	TRBJ1-1	CASSQLADPTEAFF
TRBV27	TRBJ2-1	CASSPRLATDYNEQFF
TRBV27	TRBJ2-3	CASSIRANLGTDTQYF
TRBV9	TRBJ2-3	CASSGGGGLGDTQYF
TRBV7-9	TRBJ2-1	CASSATGNPVHEQFF
TRBV6-6	TRBJ2-1	CASRWDTAYNEQFF
TRBV10-3	TRBJ2-5	CAISGTSGRIKETQYF
TRBV4-3	TRBJ2-1	CASSPGPGADEQFF
TRBV29-1	TRBJ2-7	CSVQASGSLSEQYF
TRBV20-1	TRBJ1-2	CSARGVFYGYTF
TRBV6-4	TRBJ2-1	CASSASTVNEQFF
TRBV14	TRBJ1-1	CASSPGTGDGEAFF
TRBV7-9	TRBJ2-5	CASSLASGGSETQYF
TRBV12-3/TRBV12-4	TRBJ1-6	CASRSQGPSPLHF
TRBV20-1	TRBJ2-3	CSVADRRGFPDTQYF
TRBV7-9	TRBJ2-2	CASSPGGGTTGELFF
TRBV11-2	TRBJ1-1	CASSLLRTGNTEAFF
TRBV5-1	TRBJ2-2	CASSADRGTTGELFF
TRBV7-2	TRBJ2-7	CASTAGREGHEQYF
TRBV7-2	TRBJ2-3	CASSTRLAFTDTQYF
TRBV6-5	TRBJ1-2	CASSYSTGYGYTF
TRBV7-2	TRBJ2-1	CASSPVDSGFGYNEQFF
TRBV7-9	TRBJ2-7	CASSSGLANSYEQYF
TRBV12-3/TRBV12-4	TRBJ2-7	CASRERGGPYEQYF
TRBV28	TRBJ2-7	CASSLEREQYF
TRBV7-2	TRBJ2-7	CASSYDRAPLYEQYF
TRBV7-3	TRBJ2-1	CASSNGAGSYNEQFF